The clone carrying this TCR beta chain was detected a few times. Assay used: immunoSEQ multiplex PCR; TCRdb lists only in-frame clones, some missing. The sample lists roughly 100,000 clones, approximately 93% occurring once. These data belong to a study of T cell changes during pregnancy in multiple sclerosis. The CDR3 is 15 residues long. From germline, CDR1 is SGHTA and CDR2 FQGTGA. V was shortened by 5 bases and J by 2 bases, with 15 bases between the two germline ends. Sample: peripheral blood, taken after pregnancy. This chain joins TRBV7-3 and TRBJ1-2, with a tentative D call TRBD1 (6 bases). The sequence came from a female donor with multiple sclerosis, enrolled in a pregnancy study. CDR3 sequence reads: CASSKQGESNYGYTF. CDR3 sequence (DNA): TGTGCCAGCAGCAAACAGGGAGAGTCCAACTATGGCTACACCTTC.